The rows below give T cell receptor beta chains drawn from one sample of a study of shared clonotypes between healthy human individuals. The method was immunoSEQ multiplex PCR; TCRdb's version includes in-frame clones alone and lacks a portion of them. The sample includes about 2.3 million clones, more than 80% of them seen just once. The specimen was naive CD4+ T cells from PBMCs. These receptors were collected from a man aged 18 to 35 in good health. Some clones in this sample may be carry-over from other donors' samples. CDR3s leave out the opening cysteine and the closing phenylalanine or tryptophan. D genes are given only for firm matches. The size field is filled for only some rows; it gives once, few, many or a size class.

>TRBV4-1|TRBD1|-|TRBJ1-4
ASSPRTGTEKLF
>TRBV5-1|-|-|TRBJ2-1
ASSSRASLNNEQF
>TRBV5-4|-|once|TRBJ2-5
ASSLGWGQETQY
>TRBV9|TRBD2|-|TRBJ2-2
ASSPDGGRAGGELF
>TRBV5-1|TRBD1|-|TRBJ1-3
ASSLTAGGYGNTIY
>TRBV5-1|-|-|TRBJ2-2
ASSLGHQNTGELF
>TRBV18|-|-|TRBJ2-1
ASSPQGRGAPSTAEQF
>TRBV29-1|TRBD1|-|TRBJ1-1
SVSTGQYTEAF
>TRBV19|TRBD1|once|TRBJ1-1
ASSVTGVEDTEAF
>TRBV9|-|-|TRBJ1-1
ASNVDPGSTTEAF
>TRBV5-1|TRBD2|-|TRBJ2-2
ASKFLAGGPTGELF
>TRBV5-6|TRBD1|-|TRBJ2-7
ASSLVGQGPYEQY
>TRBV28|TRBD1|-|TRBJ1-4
ASSFRDRGLTNEKLF
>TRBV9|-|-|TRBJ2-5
ASSLGQQETQY
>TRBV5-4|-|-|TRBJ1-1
ASSTGTLNTEAF
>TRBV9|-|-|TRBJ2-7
ASSVGQGAYEQY
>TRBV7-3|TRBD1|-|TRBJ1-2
ASSLTPGQRQGEGYT
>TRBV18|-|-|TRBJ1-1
ASSPAPGARTEAF
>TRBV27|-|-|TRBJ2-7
ASSILGASPSYEQY
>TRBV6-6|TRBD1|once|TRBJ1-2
ASGRPDRGYGYT
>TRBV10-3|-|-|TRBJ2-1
AISASENEQF
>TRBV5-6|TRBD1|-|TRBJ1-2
ASSLLLDRNTNYGYT
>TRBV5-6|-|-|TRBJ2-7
ASSVGRRHEQY
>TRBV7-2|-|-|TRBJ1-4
ASSLNVYEKLF
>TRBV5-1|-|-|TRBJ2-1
ASSLITGPVEQF
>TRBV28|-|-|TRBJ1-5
ASSVSSSYSNQPQH
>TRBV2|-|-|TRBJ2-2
ASSGFQGLTRELF
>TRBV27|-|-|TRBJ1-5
ASSLRGPIGNQPQH
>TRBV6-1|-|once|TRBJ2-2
ASSEQWGTGELF
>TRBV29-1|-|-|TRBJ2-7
SVVGRRSYEQY
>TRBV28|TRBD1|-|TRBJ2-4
ASSLSGGGKNIQY
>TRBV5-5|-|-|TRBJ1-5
ASSPDMHQPQH
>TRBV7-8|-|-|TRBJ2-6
ASSLARRVRGANVLT
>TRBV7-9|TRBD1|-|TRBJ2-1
ASSGTPGQGSYNEQF
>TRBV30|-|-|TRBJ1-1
AWNPGDTEAF
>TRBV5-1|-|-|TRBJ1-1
ASSSRGQNTEAF
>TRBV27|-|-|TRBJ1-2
ASSSARMPGYT
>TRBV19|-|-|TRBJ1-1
ASSSGVRTKNTEAF
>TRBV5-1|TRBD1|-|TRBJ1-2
ASSVRQGGGYT
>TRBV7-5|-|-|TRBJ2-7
ARSVRPTSGMTASSYEQY